These 7 T cell receptor beta chains originate from one sample sequenced in a study of chemoradiotherapy in HPV16-positive cancers. TCRdb's table, derived via immunoSEQ multiplex PCR, lists solely in-frame clones and lacks some. The sample records approximately 12,000 clones, 65% to 80% being singletons. This specimen was taken from a patient who underwent chemoradiotherapy. The origin of the receptors is a human donor with HPV-associated anogenital cancer.

A few counts support this clone. V usage is TRBV5-1 and J usage is TRBJ2-7, with 7 positions matching TRBD1. Per germline, CDR1 SGHRS and CDR2 YFSETQ. The CDR3 loop spans 13 amino acids. V dropped 3 bases and J dropped 7; count of bases not matched to a gene: 7. The CDR3 DNA is TGCGCCAGCAGCTGGGGGACAGAGGGAGAGCAGTACTTC. Protein sequence: CASSWGTEGEQYF.

This chain joins TRBV9 and TRBJ2-7; either TRBD1 or TRBD2 may supply D (6 bases each). The CDR3 has 15 residues. Trimming shortened V by 1 base and J by 2 bases, and 13 bases separated the two germline ends. The germline gives CDR1 SGDLS, CDR2 YYNGEE. CDR3 in DNA: TGTGCCAGCAGCGTACTGGCCGGGGGCGCCTACGAGCAGTACTTC. Amino acid sequence: CASSVLAGGAYEQYF.

The chain's CDR3 is CATGTGWTEAFF. The CDR3 bases are TGTGCCACCGGGACGGGATGGACTGAAGCTTTCTTT. The chain uses TRBV19 and TRBJ1-1, with D perhaps TRBD1 (5 bases). V gave up 10 bases and J gave up 5 bases, with 14 bases separating them. CDR1 is LNHDA and CDR2 is SQIVND in the germline V gene (reference sequence). The CDR3 covers 12 residues.

This clone was recorded a few times. The chain employs TRBV5-6 and TRBJ1-6; 12 positions agree with TRBD1. V was pared by 4 bases and J by 7 bases, with 3 bases of the junction left unmatched. CDR1 and CDR2 (germline): SGHDT, YYEEEE. CDR3 length: 15 residues. For the CDR3, the DNA is TGTGCCAGCAGCGGGACAGGGGGCCGAAATTCACCCCTCCACTTT. Translated: CASSGTGGRNSPLHF. The complete variable domain, with remaining parts taken from reference TRBV5-6 and TRBJ1-6, reads DAGVTQSPTHLIKTRGQQVTLRCSPKSGHDTVSWYQQALGQGPQFIFQYYEEEERQRGNFPDRFSGHQFPNYSSELNVNALLLGDSALYLCASSGTGGRNSPLHFGNGTRLTVT.

The chain carries TRBV2 and TRBJ1-2, with a tentative D call TRBD1 (6 bases). Germline-derived CDR1 and CDR2 are SNHLY and FYNNEI. CDR3 length: 15 residues. V was trimmed by 4 bases and J by 8 bases, leaving 20 bases between them. The DNA of the CDR3 is TGTGCCAGCAGTGGGTTGCTCGGGGGCGCGGGCGGCTACACCTTC. Translating it yields CASSGLLGGAGGYTF. The whole variable domain, filled in from reference TRBV2 and TRBJ1-2, reads EPEVTQTPSHQVTQMGQEVILRCVPISNHLYFYWYRQILGQKVEFLVSFYNNEISEKSEIFDDQFSVERPDGSNFTLKIRSTKLEDSAMYFCASSGLLGGAGGYTFGSGTRLTVV.

The V call is TRBV7-3, the J call TRBJ2-1; 12 bases are a match to TRBD2. This CDR3 is built from 14 residues. The V and J ends lost 8 bases and 5 bases, in that order; junction bases with no gene match: 4. Per the germline V gene, CDR1 is SGHTA and CDR2 is FQGTGA. As DNA, the CDR3 is TGTGCCAGCGGTCTAGCGGGGGGGCACAATGAGCAGTTCTTC. It codes for CASGLAGGHNEQFF.

This clone was seen once. The chain uses TRBV11-2 and TRBJ1-4; 9 bases align to TRBD1. Unmatched junction bases numbered 9, after V lost 5 bases and J lost 8 bases. Germline V lookup: CDR1 SGHAT, CDR2 FQNNGV. The CDR3 contains 15 residues. CDR3 DNA sequence: TGTGCCAGCAGCACCCGACAGGGGGGAACCGAAAAACTGTTTTTT. Amino acid sequence: CASSTRQGGTEKLFF.